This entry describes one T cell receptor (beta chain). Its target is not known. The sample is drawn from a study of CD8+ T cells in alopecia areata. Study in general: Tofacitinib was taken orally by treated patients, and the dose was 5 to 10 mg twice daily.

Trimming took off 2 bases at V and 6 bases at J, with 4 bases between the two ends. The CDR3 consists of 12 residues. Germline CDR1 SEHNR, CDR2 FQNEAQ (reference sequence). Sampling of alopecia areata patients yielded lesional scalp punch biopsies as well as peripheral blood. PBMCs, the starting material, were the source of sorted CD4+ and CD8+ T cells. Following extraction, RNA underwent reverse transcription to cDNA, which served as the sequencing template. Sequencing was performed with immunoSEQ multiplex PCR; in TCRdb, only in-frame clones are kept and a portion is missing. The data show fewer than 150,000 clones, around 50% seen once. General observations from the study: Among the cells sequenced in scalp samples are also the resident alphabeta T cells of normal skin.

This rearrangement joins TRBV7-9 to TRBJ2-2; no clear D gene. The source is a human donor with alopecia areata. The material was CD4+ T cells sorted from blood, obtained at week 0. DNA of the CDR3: TGTGCCAGCAGCTTAACCTCCGGGGAGCTGTTTTTT. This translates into CASSLTSGELFF.